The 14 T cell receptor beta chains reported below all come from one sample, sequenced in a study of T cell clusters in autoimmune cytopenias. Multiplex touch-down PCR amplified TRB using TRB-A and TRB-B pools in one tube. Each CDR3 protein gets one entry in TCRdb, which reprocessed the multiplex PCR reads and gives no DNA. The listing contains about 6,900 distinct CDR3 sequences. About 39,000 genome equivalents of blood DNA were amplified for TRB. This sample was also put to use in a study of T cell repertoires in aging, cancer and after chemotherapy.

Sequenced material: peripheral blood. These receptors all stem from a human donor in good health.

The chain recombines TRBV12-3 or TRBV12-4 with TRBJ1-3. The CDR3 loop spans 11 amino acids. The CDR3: CASSLLNTIYF.

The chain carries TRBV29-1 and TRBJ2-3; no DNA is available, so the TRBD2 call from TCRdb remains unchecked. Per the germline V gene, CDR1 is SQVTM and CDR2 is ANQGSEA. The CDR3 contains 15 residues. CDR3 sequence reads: CSVEYVAGGRDTQYF.

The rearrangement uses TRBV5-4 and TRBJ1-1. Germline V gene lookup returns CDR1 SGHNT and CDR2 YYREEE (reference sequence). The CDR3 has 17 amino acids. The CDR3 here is CASSLKLSRTMNTEAFF.

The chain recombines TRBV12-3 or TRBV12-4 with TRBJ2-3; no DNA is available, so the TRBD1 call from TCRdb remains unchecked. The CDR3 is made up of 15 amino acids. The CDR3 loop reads CASSFSGGAADTQYF.

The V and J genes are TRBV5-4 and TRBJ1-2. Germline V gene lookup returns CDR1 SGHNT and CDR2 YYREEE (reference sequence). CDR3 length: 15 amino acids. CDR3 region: CASSLWSGANYGYTF.

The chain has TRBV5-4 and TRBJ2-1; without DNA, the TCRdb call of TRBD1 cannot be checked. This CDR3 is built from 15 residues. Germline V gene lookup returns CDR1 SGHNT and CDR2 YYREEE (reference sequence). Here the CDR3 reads CASSQDGGGYNEQFF.

CDR3 residues: CASLNPGRIYGYTF. The rearrangement uses TRBV6-1 and TRBJ1-2; TCRdb proposes TRBD1, but this gene call is untestable without DNA. This CDR3 region has 14 residues. Germline CDR1 reads MNHNS; CDR2 reads SASEGT.

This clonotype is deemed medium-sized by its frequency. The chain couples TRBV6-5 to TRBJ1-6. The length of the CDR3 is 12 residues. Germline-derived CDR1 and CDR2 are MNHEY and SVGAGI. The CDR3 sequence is CASSVSNSPLHF.

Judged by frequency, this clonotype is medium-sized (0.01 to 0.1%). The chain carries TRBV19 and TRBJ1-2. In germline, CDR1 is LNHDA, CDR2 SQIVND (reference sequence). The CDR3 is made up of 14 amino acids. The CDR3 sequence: CASSMLGGGYGYTF.

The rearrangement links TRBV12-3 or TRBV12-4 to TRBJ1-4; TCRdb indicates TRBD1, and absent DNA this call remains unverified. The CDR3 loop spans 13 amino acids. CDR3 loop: CASAGQAAEKLFF.

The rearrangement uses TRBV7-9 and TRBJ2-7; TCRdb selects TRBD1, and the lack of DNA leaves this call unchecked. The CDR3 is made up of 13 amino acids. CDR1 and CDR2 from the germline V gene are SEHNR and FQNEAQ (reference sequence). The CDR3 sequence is CASSLEQGYEQYF. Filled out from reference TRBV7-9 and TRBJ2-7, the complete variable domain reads DTGVSQNPRHKITKRGQNVTFRCDPISEHNRLYWYRQTLGQGPEFLTYFQNEAQLEKSRLLSDRFSAERPKGSFSTLEIQRTEQGDSAMYLCASSLEQGYEQYFGPGTRLTVT.

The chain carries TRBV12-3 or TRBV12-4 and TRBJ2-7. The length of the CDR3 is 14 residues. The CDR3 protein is CASTFSGSSYEQYF.

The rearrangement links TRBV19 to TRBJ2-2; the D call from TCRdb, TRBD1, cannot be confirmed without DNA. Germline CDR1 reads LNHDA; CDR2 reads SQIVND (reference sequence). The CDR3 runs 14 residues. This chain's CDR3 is CASSMSQGAGELFF.

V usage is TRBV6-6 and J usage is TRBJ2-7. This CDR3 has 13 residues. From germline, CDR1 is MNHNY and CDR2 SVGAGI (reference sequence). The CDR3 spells CASSYLIGDEQYF.